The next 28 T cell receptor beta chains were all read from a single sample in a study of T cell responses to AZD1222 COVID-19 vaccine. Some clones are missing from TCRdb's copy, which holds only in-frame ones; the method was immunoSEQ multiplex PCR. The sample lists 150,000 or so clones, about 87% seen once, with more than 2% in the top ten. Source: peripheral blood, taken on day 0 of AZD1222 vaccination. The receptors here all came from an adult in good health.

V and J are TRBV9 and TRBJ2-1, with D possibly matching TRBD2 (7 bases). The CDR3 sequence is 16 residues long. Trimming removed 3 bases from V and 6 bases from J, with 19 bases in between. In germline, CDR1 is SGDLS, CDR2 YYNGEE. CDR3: CASSAPGAGVVNEQFF. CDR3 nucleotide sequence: TGTGCCAGCAGCGCCCCAGGGGCGGGAGTCGTCAATGAGCAGTTCTTC.

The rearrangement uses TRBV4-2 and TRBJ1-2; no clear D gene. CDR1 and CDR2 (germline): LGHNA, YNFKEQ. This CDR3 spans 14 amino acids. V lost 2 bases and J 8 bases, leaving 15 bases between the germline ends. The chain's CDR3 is CASSQPPHHTGYTF. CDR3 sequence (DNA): TGTGCCAGCAGCCAACCTCCCCACCACACCGGCTACACCTTC.

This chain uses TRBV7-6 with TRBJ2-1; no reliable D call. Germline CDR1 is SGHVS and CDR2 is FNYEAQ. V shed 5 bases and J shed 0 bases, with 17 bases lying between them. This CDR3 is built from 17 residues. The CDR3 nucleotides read TGTGCCAGCAGCCGCAATCCCGCTCAAAGCTCCTACAATGAGCAGTTCTTC. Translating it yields CASSRNPAQSSYNEQFF.

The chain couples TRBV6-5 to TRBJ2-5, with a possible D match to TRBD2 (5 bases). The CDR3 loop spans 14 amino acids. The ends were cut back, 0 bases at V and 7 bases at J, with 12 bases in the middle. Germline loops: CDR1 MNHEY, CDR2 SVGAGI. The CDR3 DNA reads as TGTGCCAGCAGTTACTCGCAGGTAGAGGGGACCCAGTACTTC. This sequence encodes CASSYSQVEGTQYF.

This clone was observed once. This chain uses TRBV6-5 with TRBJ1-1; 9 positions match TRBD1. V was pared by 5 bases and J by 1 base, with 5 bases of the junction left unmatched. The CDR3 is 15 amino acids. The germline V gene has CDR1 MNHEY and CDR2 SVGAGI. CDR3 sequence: CASSKLTGGNTEAFF. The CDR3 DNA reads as TGTGCCAGCAGTAAACTGACAGGGGGGAACACTGAAGCTTTCTTT.

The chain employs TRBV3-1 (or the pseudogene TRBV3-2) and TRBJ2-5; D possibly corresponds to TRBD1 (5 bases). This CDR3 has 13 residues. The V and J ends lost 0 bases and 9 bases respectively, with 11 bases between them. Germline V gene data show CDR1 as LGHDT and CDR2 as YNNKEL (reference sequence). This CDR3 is CASSQDSGWAQYF. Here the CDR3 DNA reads TGTGCCAGCAGCCAAGATTCAGGGTGGGCCCAGTACTTC.

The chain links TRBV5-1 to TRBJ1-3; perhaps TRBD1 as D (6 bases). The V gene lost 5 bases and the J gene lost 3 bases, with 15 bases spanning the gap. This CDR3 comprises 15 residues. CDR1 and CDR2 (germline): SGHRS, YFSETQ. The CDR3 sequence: CASRGGSVGGNTIYF. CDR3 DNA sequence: TGCGCCAGCAGAGGGGGGAGTGTAGGTGGAAACACCATATATTTT.

The DNA for the CDR3 is TGTGCCAGCAGGCCGGGGACTAGCGGTAGCACAGATACGCAGTATTTT. It encodes CASRPGTSGSTDTQYF. The chain links TRBV5-4 to TRBJ2-3; TRBD2 aligns across 11 bases. Germline V lookup: CDR1 SGHNT, CDR2 YYREEE (reference sequence). CDR3 size: 16 residues. With V trimmed by 5 bases and J by 0 bases, 5 bases remained unmatched.

This CDR3 is CSVVWNYGYTF. The CDR3 bases are TGCAGTGTGGTGTGGAACTATGGCTACACCTTC. This chain joins TRBV20-1 and TRBJ1-2; D is undetermined. CDR1 and CDR2 from the germline V gene are DFQATT and SNEGSKA (reference sequence). The CDR3 has 11 amino acids. Deletions cut 7 bases from V and 2 bases from J, with 8 bases between.

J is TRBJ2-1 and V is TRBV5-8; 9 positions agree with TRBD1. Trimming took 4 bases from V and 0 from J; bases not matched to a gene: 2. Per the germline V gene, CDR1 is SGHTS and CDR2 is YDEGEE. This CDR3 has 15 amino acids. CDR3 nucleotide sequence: TGTGCCAGCAGCCCGGGACAGGGCTCCTACAATGAGCAGTTCTTC. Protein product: CASSPGQGSYNEQFF.

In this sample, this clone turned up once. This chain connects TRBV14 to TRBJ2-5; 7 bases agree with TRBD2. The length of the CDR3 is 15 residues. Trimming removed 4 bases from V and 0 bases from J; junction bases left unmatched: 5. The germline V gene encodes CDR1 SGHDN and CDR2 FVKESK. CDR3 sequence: CASSRAGTYQETQYF. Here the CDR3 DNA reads TGTGCCAGCAGCCGAGCGGGGACGTACCAAGAGACCCAGTACTTC.

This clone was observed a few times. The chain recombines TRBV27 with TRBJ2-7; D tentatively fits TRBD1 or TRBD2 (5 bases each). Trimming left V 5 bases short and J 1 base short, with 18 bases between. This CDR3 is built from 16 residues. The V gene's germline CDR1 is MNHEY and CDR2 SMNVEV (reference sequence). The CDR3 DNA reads TGTGCCAGCAGTCTCTCCGGGACCCCCTTATCCTACGAGCAGTACTTC. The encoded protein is CASSLSGTPLSYEQYF.

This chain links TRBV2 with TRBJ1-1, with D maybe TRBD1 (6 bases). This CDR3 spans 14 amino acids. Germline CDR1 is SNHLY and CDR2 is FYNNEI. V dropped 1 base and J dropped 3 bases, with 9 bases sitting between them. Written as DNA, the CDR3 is TGTGCCAGCAGTGAAGGCAGGGGCTACACTGAAGCTTTCTTT. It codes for CASSEGRGYTEAFF.

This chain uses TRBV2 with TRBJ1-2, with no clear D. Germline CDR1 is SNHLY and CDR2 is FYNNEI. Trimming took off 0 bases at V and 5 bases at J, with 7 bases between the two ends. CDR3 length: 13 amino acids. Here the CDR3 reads CASSEAGRYGYTF. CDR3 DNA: TGTGCCAGCAGTGAAGCAGGACGGTATGGCTACACCTTC. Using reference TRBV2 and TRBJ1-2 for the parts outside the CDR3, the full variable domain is EPEVTQTPSHQVTQMGQEVILRCVPISNHLYFYWYRQILGQKVEFLVSFYNNEISEKSEIFDDQFSVERPDGSNFTLKIRSTKLEDSAMYFCASSEAGRYGYTFGSGTRLTVV.

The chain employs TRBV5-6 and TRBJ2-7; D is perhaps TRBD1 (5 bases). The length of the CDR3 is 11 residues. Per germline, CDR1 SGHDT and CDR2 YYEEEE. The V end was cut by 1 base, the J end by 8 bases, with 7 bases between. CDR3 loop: CASSLTGQQYF. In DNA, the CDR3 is TGTGCCAGCAGCTTGACAGGCCAGCAGTACTTC.

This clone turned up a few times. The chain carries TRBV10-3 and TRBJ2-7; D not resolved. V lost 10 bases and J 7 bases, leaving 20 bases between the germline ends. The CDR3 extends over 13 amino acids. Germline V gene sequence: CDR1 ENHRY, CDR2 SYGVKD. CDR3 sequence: CATLKTDSSEQYF. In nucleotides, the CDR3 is TGTGCCACCTTAAAGACCGATTCCTCAGAGCAGTACTTC.

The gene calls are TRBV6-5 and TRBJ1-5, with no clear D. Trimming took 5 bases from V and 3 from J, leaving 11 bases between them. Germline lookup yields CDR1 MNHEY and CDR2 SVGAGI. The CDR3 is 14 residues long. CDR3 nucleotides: TGTGCCAGCAGTCTGGACGGATCCAATCAGCCCCAGCATTTT. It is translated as CASSLDGSNQPQHF.

CDR3 DNA: TGTGCCAGCAGCGCCGGGGATGGGGGGCAGAACTATGGCTACACCTTC. This translates into CASSAGDGGQNYGYTF. This chain connects TRBV21-1 to TRBJ1-2. TRBV21-1 is termed a pseudogene. The CDR3 covers 16 residues.

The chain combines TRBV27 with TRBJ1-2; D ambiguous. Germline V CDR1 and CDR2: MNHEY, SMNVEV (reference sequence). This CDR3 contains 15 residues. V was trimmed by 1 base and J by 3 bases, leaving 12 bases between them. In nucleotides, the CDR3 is TGTGCCAGCAGTTTATACCCCCCTCGGGACTATGGCTACACCTTC. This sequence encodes CASSLYPPRDYGYTF.

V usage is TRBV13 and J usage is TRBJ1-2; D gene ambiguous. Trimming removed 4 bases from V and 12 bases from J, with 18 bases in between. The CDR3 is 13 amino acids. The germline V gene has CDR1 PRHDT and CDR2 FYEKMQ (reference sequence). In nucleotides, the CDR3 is TGTGCCAGCAGCTATACAGAGGAAGGGTGGAACACCTTC. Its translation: CASSYTEEGWNTF.

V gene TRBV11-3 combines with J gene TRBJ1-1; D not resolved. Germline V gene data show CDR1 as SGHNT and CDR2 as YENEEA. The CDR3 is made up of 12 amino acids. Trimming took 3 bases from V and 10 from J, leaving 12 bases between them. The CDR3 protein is CASSFLTQTAFF. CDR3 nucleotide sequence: TGTGCCAGCAGCTTCCTGACACAGACAGCTTTCTTT.

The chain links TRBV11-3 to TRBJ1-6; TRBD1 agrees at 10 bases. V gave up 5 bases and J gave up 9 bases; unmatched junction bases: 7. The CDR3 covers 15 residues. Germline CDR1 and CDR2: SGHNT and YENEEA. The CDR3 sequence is CASSTKTGGGSPLHF. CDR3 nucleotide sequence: TGTGCCAGCAGCACGAAGACAGGGGGCGGTTCACCCCTCCACTTT. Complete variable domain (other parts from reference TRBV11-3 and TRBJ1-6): EAGVVQSPRYKIIEKKQPVAFWCNPISGHNTLYWYLQNLGQGPELLIRYENEEAVDDSQLPKDRFSAERLKGVDSTLKIQPAELGDSAVYLCASSTKTGGGSPLHFGNGTRLTVT.

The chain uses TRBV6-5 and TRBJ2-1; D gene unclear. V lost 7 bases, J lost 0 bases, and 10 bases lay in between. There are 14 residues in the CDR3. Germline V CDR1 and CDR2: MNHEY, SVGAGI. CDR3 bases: TGTGCCAGCATCAGAGCAAGCTCCTACAATGAGCAGTTCTTC. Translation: CASIRASSYNEQFF.

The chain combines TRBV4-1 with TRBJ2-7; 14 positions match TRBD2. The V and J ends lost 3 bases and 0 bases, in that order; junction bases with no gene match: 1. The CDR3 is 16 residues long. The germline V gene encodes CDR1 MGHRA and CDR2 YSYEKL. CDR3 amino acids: CASSQGLAGVSYEQYF. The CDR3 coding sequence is TGCGCCAGCAGCCAGGGACTAGCGGGAGTCTCCTACGAGCAGTACTTC.

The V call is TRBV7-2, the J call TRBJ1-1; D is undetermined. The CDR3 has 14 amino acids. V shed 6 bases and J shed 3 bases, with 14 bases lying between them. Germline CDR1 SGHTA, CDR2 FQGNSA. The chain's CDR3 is CASSLLGSYTEAFF. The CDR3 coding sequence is TGTGCCAGCAGTCTACTCGGGTCCTACACTGAAGCTTTCTTT.

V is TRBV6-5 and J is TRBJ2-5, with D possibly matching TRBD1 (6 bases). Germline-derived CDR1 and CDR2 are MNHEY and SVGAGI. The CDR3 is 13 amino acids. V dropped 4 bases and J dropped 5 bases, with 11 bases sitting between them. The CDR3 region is CASSSTGRETQYF. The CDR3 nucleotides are TGTGCCAGCAGTTCAACAGGGCGCGAGACCCAGTACTTC.

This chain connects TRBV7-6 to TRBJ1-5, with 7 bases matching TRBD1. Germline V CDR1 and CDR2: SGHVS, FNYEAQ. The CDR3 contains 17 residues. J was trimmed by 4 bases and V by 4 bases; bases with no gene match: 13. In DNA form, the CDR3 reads TGTGCCAGCAGCTCGACGCGGACAGGATTTGGTAATCAGCCCCAGCATTTT. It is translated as CASSSTRTGFGNQPQHF.

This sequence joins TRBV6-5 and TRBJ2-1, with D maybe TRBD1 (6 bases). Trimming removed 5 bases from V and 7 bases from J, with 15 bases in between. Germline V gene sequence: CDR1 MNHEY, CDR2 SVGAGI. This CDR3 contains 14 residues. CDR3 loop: CASSSQGKGNEQFF. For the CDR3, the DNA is TGTGCCAGCAGTAGTCAGGGGAAGGGGAATGAGCAGTTCTTC.